This TCR beta chain was retrieved from a study of cytomegalovirus exposure and HLA in healthy donors. Points from the study as a whole: TCR beta sequences reportedly predicted most subjects' HLA-A and HLA-B alleles accurately.

A multiplex PCR was run with 60 Vbeta primers and 13 Jbeta primers. Measured with immunoSEQ multiplex PCR; TCRdb has only the in-frame clones, and not every one. Found here are about 230,000 clones, around nine tenths of them singletons; the top ten hold 0.95% to 1.1%. In the case of this clone: Its antigen remains unidentified.

The receptor was isolated from a woman between 18 and 29 years old in good health and CMV-seronegative. Sequencing used PBMCs.

The CDR3 sequence: CASSYITGGGYTF. The CDR3 DNA sequence: TGTGCCAGCAGTTACATAACAGGCGGAGGCTACACCTTC. The genes are TRBV6-5 and TRBJ1-2; tentatively, D is TRBD1 (5 bases). CDR1 is MNHEY, CDR2 SVGAGI, per germline. The CDR3 runs 13 residues. Trimming removed 2 bases from V and 8 bases from J, with 12 bases in between.